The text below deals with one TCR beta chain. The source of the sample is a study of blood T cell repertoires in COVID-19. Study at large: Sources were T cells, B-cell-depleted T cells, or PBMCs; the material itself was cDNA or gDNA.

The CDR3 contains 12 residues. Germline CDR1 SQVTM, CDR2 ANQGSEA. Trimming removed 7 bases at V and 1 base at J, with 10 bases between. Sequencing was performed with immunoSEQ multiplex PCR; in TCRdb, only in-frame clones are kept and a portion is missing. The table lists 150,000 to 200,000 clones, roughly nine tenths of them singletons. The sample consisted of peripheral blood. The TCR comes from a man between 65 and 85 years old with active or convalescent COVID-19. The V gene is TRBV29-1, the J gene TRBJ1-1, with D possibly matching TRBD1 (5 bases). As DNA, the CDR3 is TGCAGCGCTCGACAGAAGAACACTGAAGCTTTCTTT. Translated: CSARQKNTEAFF.